The 3 T cell receptor beta chains in this list originate from one sample, sequenced in a study of CD8+ T cells in alopecia areata. The authors extracted RNA and reverse transcribed it into cDNA as the sequencing template. Sequencing was performed with immunoSEQ multiplex PCR; in TCRdb, only in-frame clones are kept and a portion is missing. The profile shows about 150,000 clones, 45% to 60% of them singletons. Treatment given: oral pan-JAK inhibitor, 5-10 mg twice daily. Specimen: CD8+ T cells sorted from blood, collected at week 4, from a patient treated with tofacitinib. The receptors here all came from a human donor with alopecia areata.

In this sample, this clone turned up once. J is TRBJ1-6 and V is TRBV5-4, with unresolved D. CDR3 size: 14 residues. V was pared by 3 bases and J by 7 bases, with 11 bases between. Germline CDR1 reads SGHNT; CDR2 reads YYREEE (reference sequence). The CDR3: CASSWMELNSPLHF. DNA of the CDR3: TGTGCCAGCAGCTGGATGGAGCTGAATTCACCCCTCCACTTT.

Regarding this clone: Different DNA sequences within this sample yield the same CDR3. This rearrangement joins TRBV5-1 to TRBJ1-1; D call uncertain. V was shortened by 0 bases and J by 5 bases, with 8 bases between the two germline ends. Germline lookup yields CDR1 SGHRS and CDR2 YFSETQ. The CDR3 runs to 13 residues. The CDR3 loop is CASSLEGKTEAFF. Written as DNA, the CDR3 is TGCGCCAGCAGCTTGGAAGGAAAAACTGAAGCTTTCTTT. Using reference TRBV5-1 and TRBJ1-1 for the parts outside the CDR3, the full variable domain is KAGVTQTPRYLIKTRGQQVTLSCSPISGHRSVSWYQQTPGQGLQFLFEYFSETQRNKGNFPGRFSGRQFSNSRSEMNVSTLELGDSALYLCASSLEGKTEAFFGQGTRLTVV.

The chain combines TRBV13 with TRBJ2-7; possible D gene TRBD1, 6 bases. The germline V and J ends were trimmed by 5 bases and 4 bases, with 12 bases remaining between them. The CDR3 is made up of 13 amino acids. CDR1 and CDR2 (germline): PRHDT, FYEKMQ (reference sequence). The CDR3 region is CASSRQERYEQYF. The CDR3 nucleotides are TGTGCCAGCAGCAGACAGGAGAGATACGAGCAGTACTTC.